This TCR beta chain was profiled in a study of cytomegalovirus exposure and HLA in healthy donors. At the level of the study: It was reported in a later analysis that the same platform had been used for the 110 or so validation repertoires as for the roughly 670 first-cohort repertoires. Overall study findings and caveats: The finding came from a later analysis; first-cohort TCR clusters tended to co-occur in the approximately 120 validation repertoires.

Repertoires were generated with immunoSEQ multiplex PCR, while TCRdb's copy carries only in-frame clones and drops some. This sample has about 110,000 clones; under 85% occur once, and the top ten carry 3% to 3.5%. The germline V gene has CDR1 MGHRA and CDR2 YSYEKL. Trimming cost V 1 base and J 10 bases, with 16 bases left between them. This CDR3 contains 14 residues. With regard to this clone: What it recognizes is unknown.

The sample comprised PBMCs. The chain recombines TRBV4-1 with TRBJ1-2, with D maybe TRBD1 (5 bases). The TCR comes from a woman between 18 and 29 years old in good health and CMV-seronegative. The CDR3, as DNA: TGCGCCAGCAGCCAAGGGGGCGGGGTGAGAGACTACACCTTC. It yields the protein CASSQGGGVRDYTF.